This T cell receptor (beta chain) was found in a study of identical twins. Findings and caveats of the study: Analyses of zero insertions could be partly confounded by invariant MAIT and iNKT cells. The more abundant beta clonotypes in cord blood had fewer insertions, and memory repertoires did not show this. Beta out-of-frame sequences showed weaker excess twin sharing.

Template switching (which added a universal primer site) was used, and cDNA carried unique molecular identifiers. TCRdb analysed the 5' RACE reads with MiXCR anew, one entry per CDR3 protein. The repertoire holds approximately 630,000 distinct CDR3 sequences, roughly 7.2% seen once, with over 1.5% in the top ten. There are a few counts of this clonotype. Its antigen is still unknown. The CDR3 is made up of 15 amino acids. The V and J ends lost 0 bases and 1 base respectively, with 10 bases between them. CDR1 LGHDT and CDR2 YNNKEL come from the germline V gene (reference sequence). These data were likewise used in another study, on yellow fever vaccine responses in identical twins.

The rearrangement uses TRBV3-1 and TRBJ2-7, with a weak D call TRBD2 (6 bases). Sequencing was performed on PBMCs. The source is a woman aged 18-35 years in good health. CDR3 bases: TGTGCCAGCAGCCAAGACAGCGGGTGGTCCTACGAGCAGTACTTC. Amino acids: CASSQDSGWSYEQYF.